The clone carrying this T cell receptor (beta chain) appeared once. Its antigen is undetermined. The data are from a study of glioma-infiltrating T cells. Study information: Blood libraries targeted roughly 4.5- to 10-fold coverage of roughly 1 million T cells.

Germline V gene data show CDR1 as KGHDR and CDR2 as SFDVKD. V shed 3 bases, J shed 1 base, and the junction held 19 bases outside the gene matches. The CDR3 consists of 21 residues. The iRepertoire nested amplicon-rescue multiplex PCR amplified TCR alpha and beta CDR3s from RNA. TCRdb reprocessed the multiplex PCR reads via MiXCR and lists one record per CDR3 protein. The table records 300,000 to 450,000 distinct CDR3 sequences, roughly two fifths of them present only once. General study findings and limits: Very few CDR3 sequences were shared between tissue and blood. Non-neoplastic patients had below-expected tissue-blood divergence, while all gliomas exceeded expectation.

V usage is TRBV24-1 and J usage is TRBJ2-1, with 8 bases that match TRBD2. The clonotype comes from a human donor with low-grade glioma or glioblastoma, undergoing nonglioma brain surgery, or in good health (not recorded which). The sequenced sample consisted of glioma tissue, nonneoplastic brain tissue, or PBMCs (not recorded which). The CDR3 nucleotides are TGTGCCACCAGTGATCCCCGGACAGAAAAGACCGGGACTAGATCCTACAATGAGCAGTTCTTC. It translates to CATSDPRTEKTGTRSYNEQFF.